The sequence of this T cell receptor (beta chain) was determined in a study of molecular identifiers for immune sequencing clone quantification. Findings and caveats of the study: Identical TCR molecules that share a barcode could lead to an underestimation of highly expanded clone sizes.

Deletions cut 3 bases from V and 5 bases from J, with 7 bases between. CDR3 length equals 13 residues. The V gene's germline CDR1 is SGHDN and CDR2 FVKESK. This clonotype was counted only a few times. No antigen is known for it. TCRdb fed the PCR reads into MiXCR, producing one record per CDR3 protein. The sample has some 40,000 distinct CDR3 sequences, approximately 17% seen once. The TCR was taken from a human donor in good health. Some libraries in this study had Jurkat cell RNA spiked in. The sample consisted of naive CD8+ T cells from blood, with Jurkat cell RNA spiked in. Stated subset: FACS-sorted CD8+CD4-CCR7+CD45RA+ naive T cells. The chain links TRBV14 to TRBJ2-2; D not resolved. The chain's CDR3 is CASSHILTGELFF. The CDR3 bases are TGTGCCAGCAGCCATATTCTTACCGGGGAGCTGTTTTTT.